Listed here are 27 T cell receptor beta chains from one sample, sequenced in a study of cytomegalovirus exposure and HLA in healthy donors. The PCR was carried out with 60 Vbeta primers and 13 Jbeta primers. TCRdb's copy holds only in-frame clones and misses some; the assay was immunoSEQ multiplex PCR. In the table there are about 120,000 clones, approximately 75% of which are singletons. The sequenced sample consisted of PBMCs. These receptors all stem from a man aged 35 to 55 in good health and CMV-seronegative.

The chain has TRBV9 and TRBJ2-7; possibly TRBD2 for D (6 bases). The V gene's germline CDR1 is SGDLS and CDR2 YYNGEE. V was pared by 0 bases and J by 5 bases, with 12 bases between. The CDR3 runs to 14 residues. The CDR3 bases are TGTGCCAGCAGCGTAGCGGGGGACGCGAACGAGCAGTACTTC. This encodes CASSVAGDANEQYF.

CDR3 residues: CASSLETPGHGNTIYF. The CDR3 region has the DNA TGCGCCAGCAGCTTGGAGACCCCGGGACACGGAAACACCATATATTTT. The chain combines TRBV5-1 with TRBJ1-3; D is possibly TRBD1 (6 bases). In germline, CDR1 is SGHRS, CDR2 YFSETQ. This CDR3 spans 16 amino acids. Deletions cut 0 bases from V and 4 bases from J, with 14 bases between.

The rearrangement links TRBV27 to TRBJ2-3; D not certain. The CDR3 runs 13 residues. Germline lookup yields CDR1 MNHEY and CDR2 SMNVEV (reference sequence). Trimming removed 5 bases from V and 3 bases from J, with 9 bases in between. CDR3: CASSHRRTDTQYF. The CDR3 DNA is TGTGCCAGCAGTCATAGGCGGACAGATACGCAGTATTTT.

In this sample, this clone turned up once. The chain links TRBV5-8 to TRBJ2-1, with 9 nucleotides matching TRBD1. Germline assignment: CDR1 SGHTS and CDR2 YDEGEE. V gave up 4 bases and J gave up 0 bases; unmatched junction bases: 2. The CDR3 length is 15 residues. The CDR3 bases are TGTGCCAGCAGCGGACAGGGGTACTCCTACAATGAGCAGTTCTTC. Its translation: CASSGQGYSYNEQFF.

The chain joins TRBV7-9 to TRBJ1-1; D is unresolved. V gave up 0 bases and J gave up 7 bases, with 15 bases separating them. The germline V gene encodes CDR1 SEHNR and CDR2 FQNEAQ (reference sequence). The CDR3 is 15 amino acids. Here the CDR3 DNA reads TGTGCCAGCAGCTTAGCGTCGGCCGGAGGGCTTGAAGCTTTCTTT. Encoded protein: CASSLASAGGLEAFF.

V is TRBV19 and J is TRBJ2-7, with TRBD1 identical over 8 bases. Germline assignment: CDR1 LNHDA and CDR2 SQIVND (reference sequence). The CDR3 is 15 amino acids. V was pared by 6 bases and J by 1 base, with 8 bases of the junction left unmatched. CDR3 sequence (DNA): TGTGCCAGTAGGGAAAGGGACAGGCAATCCTACGAGCAGTACTTC. It encodes CASRERDRQSYEQYF.

For the CDR3, the DNA is TGTGCCAGCAGCTTATTGACCGCGACGGGAGGCACAGATACGCAGTATTTT. Protein sequence: CASSLLTATGGTDTQYF. The J gene is TRBJ2-3, the V gene TRBV7-6; D is perhaps TRBD2 (6 bases). Germline V gene lookup returns CDR1 SGHVS and CDR2 FNYEAQ. V was trimmed by 2 bases and J by 1 base, leaving 16 bases between them. The CDR3 loop spans 17 amino acids.

The V gene is TRBV19, the J gene TRBJ2-7; D perhaps matches TRBD2 (6 bases). Germline loops: CDR1 LNHDA, CDR2 SQIVND (reference sequence). V was pared by 9 bases and J by 1 base, with 10 bases between. CDR3 length: 12 residues. CDR3 nucleotides: TGTGCCAGCGGGGGACCTTCCTACGAGCAGTACTTC. Translation: CASGGPSYEQYF.

This clone was picked up one time. The gene calls are TRBV18 and TRBJ1-5; 8 bases fit TRBD1. The CDR3 spans 14 residues. Germline V lookup: CDR1 KGHSH, CDR2 LQKENI. V shed 4 bases, J shed 4 bases, and the junction held 3 bases outside the gene matches. The CDR3 spells CASSRGQGNQPQHF. The CDR3 nucleotides read TGTGCCAGCTCACGAGGACAGGGAAATCAGCCCCAGCATTTT.

This chain links TRBV28 with TRBJ2-3; 8 bases match TRBD2. This CDR3 has 14 amino acids. The trim removed 4 bases at V and 5 bases at J, leaving 5 bases unmatched. Germline V gives CDR1 MDHEN, CDR2 SYDVKM. The CDR3 DNA reads TGTGCCAGCAGTTCCCGGGGGGGTGGAGATACGCAGTATTTT. It yields the protein CASSSRGGGDTQYF.

The chain joins TRBV7-2 to TRBJ1-3; D possibly corresponds to TRBD1 (5 bases). CDR3 length: 15 amino acids. Germline V gives CDR1 SGHTA, CDR2 FQGNSA. V gave up 3 bases and J gave up 0 bases, with 9 bases separating them. CDR3 coding DNA: TGTGCCAGCAGCTTCGGGGGGGGCTCTGGAAACACCATATATTTT. It encodes CASSFGGGSGNTIYF.

This clone has only a few counts. The chain joins TRBV14 to TRBJ2-7; D is ambiguous. V gave up 5 bases and J gave up 3 bases, with 5 bases separating them. CDR1 and CDR2 (germline): SGHDN, FVKESK. The CDR3 totals 11 residues. The CDR3 DNA is TGTGCCAGCAGCTCCAACTACGAGCAGTACTTC. Its protein is CASSSNYEQYF.

The chain is built from TRBV10-3 and TRBJ1-2, with a possible D match to TRBD1 (5 bases). V lost 7 bases and J lost 8, with 14 bases in between. CDR1 and CDR2 (germline): ENHRY, SYGVKD. The CDR3 has 12 residues. CDR3 DNA: TGTGCCATCACCGAAACCAGGGCGGGCTACACCTTC. Its protein is CAITETRAGYTF.

The chain carries TRBV4-3 and TRBJ2-1; 9 bases line up with TRBD2. V was clipped by 5 bases and J by 6 bases; unmatched bases: 8. The CDR3 length is 15 residues. CDR1 is LGHNA and CDR2 is YSLEER in the germline V gene. The CDR3, as DNA: TGCGCCAGCAGCTTAGGCGGGAGGGTCCGCAATGAGCAGTTCTTC. It encodes CASSLGGRVRNEQFF.

This chain joins TRBV4-3 and TRBJ1-1; 8 bases fit TRBD1. The CDR3 sequence is 15 residues long. Germline V gene data show CDR1 as LGHNA and CDR2 as YSLEER. V gave up 2 bases and J gave up 1 base; unmatched junction bases: 3. CDR3 DNA: TGCGCCAGCAGCCAATACAGGGGGGGGAACACTGAAGCTTTCTTT. Protein: CASSQYRGGNTEAFF.

The DNA for the CDR3 is TGTGCCAGCAGCTTGGAAAACAGCCCCCGCTTATGGAAACTGTTTTTT. Translating gives CASSLENSPRLWKLFF. The chain recombines TRBV5-5 with TRBJ1-4; D gene unclear. Looked up from germline, CDR1 is SGHKS and CDR2 is YYEKEE (reference sequence). CDR3 length: 16 residues. Trimming shortened V by 0 bases and J by 11 bases, and 20 bases separated the two germline ends.

The rearrangement joins TRBV27 to TRBJ2-1, with D maybe TRBD2 (7 bases). With 0 bases removed from V and 7 bases from J, the gap between germline ends came to 25 bases. The germline V gene encodes CDR1 MNHEY and CDR2 SMNVEV (reference sequence). This CDR3 is built from 19 residues. CDR3: CASSLSLLLGGGPLNEQFF. CDR3 DNA sequence: TGTGCCAGCAGTTTATCTCTCCTTCTAGGGGGAGGGCCTTTAAATGAGCAGTTCTTC.

This clone was counted a single time. An end of the junction differs from the germline gene, which may be a read error. Other DNA sequences in this specimen translate into the identical CDR3. This chain joins TRBV7-7 and TRBJ2-5; tentatively, D is TRBD1 (5 bases). CDR1 and CDR2 (germline): SSHAT, FNYEAQ (reference sequence). The CDR3 has 18 amino acids. The CDR3 region is CASSPRRQYTMYQETQYF. The CDR3 bases are TGCGCCAGCAGCCCCCGAAGACAGTATACTATGTACCAAGAGACCCAGTACTTC.

V is TRBV18 and J is TRBJ2-5; D is unresolved. This CDR3 comprises 13 residues. The ends were cut back, 8 bases at V and 1 base at J, with 11 bases in the middle. Germline CDR1 is KGHSH and CDR2 is LQKENI. Here the CDR3 DNA reads TGTGCCAGCCACAGAAGACCCCAAGAGACCCAGTACTTC. Amino acids: CASHRRPQETQYF.

The rearrangement uses TRBV7-9 and TRBJ1-1; D possibly corresponds to TRBD1 (5 bases). V lost 1 base and J lost 2, with 8 bases in between. Per germline, CDR1 SEHNR and CDR2 FQNEAQ (reference sequence). The CDR3 extends over 14 amino acids. CDR3 in amino acids: CASSLGGSNTEAFF. The CDR3 DNA reads TGTGCCAGCAGCTTAGGGGGCTCCAACACTGAAGCTTTCTTT.

In this sample, this clone turned up once. This chain joins TRBV5-5 and TRBJ2-1; D might be TRBD2 (5 bases). V lost 7 bases and J 3 bases, leaving 14 bases between the germline ends. CDR3 size: 14 residues. Germline CDR1 reads SGHKS; CDR2 reads YYEKEE (reference sequence). The CDR3 nucleotides are TGTGCCAGCTCGGCGGAGGTTTACTACAATGAGCAGTTCTTC. It encodes CASSAEVYYNEQFF.

The V gene is TRBV4-2, the J gene TRBJ2-2; 12 positions match TRBD2. This CDR3 region has 16 residues. CDR1 is LGHNA and CDR2 is YNFKEQ in the germline V gene. Trimming removed 3 bases from V and 1 base from J; junction bases left unmatched: 0. CDR3 protein: CASSQGLAGNTGELFF. CDR3 sequence (DNA): TGTGCCAGCAGCCAGGGACTAGCGGGGAACACCGGGGAGCTGTTTTTT.

The J gene is TRBJ1-1, the V gene TRBV7-9, with D possibly TRBD1 on 5 matching bases. The CDR3 is made up of 14 amino acids. Germline loops: CDR1 SEHNR, CDR2 FQNEAQ (reference sequence). V shed 0 bases and J shed 6 bases, with 11 bases lying between them. The CDR3 DNA reads TGTGCCAGCAGCTTAGCTGGGGGAGGGTCTGAAGCTTTCTTT. Encoded protein: CASSLAGGGSEAFF.

This chain connects TRBV29-1 to TRBJ2-7; D may be TRBD1 (5 bases). V was clipped by 3 bases and J by 5 bases, with 8 bases between them. CDR3 length: 11 amino acids. Per germline, CDR1 SQVTM and CDR2 ANQGSEA. The CDR3 DNA follows: TGCAGCGTTGATAGGGGCGACGAGCAGTACTTC. Translation gives CSVDRGDEQYF.

The V gene is TRBV7-2, the J gene TRBJ2-7, with 8 bases lining up with TRBD2. The CDR3 is made up of 17 amino acids. From germline, CDR1 is SGHTA and CDR2 FQGNSA. V shed 1 base and J 7 bases; nucleotides not matched to a gene: 15. The CDR3 here is CASSLEASGHPLGEQYF. In nucleotides, the CDR3 is TGTGCCAGCAGCTTAGAAGCTAGCGGGCACCCCTTGGGAGAGCAGTACTTC.

This chain joins TRBV6-5 and TRBJ1-2; 7 positions agree with TRBD1. The V and J ends lost 4 bases and 4 bases, in that order; junction bases with no gene match: 3. From germline, CDR1 is MNHEY and CDR2 SVGAGI. The CDR3 contains 13 residues. The DNA of the CDR3 is TGTGCCAGCAGTTGGGACAGCCTCTATGGCTACACCTTC. It specifies CASSWDSLYGYTF.

The rearrangement uses TRBV9 and TRBJ1-4, with D maybe TRBD1 (5 bases). Germline V gives CDR1 SGDLS, CDR2 YYNGEE. Trimming left V 4 bases short and J 0 bases short, with 10 bases between. This CDR3 spans 15 amino acids. This CDR3 reads CASSISGSTNEKLFF. Here the CDR3 DNA reads TGTGCCAGCAGCATTTCAGGGTCAACTAATGAAAAACTGTTTTTT.